The 13 T cell receptor beta chains given below trace back to one sample, sequenced in a study of cytomegalovirus exposure and HLA in healthy donors. A multiplex PCR was run with 60 Vbeta primers and 13 Jbeta primers. Data came from immunoSEQ multiplex PCR; TCRdb stores just in-frame clones and leaves some out. Of about 150,000 clones listed, roughly 80% are singletons. Sequencing was carried out using PBMCs. All receptors derive from a middle-aged woman in good health and CMV-seropositive.

The chain recombines TRBV6-1 with TRBJ1-1; tentatively, D is TRBD1 (6 bases). CDR3 length: 14 residues. Germline loops: CDR1 MNHNS, CDR2 SASEGT. Between the trimmed V and J ends, which lost 5 bases and 1 base, there was a span of 11 bases. This CDR3 is CASSTKTGNTEAFF. CDR3 nucleotides: TGTGCCAGCAGTACGAAGACAGGGAACACTGAAGCTTTCTTT.

The V call is TRBV5-1, the J call TRBJ2-7; D is unresolved. V lost 0 bases, J lost 2 bases, and 9 bases lay in between. This CDR3 has 14 residues. Looked up from germline, CDR1 is SGHRS and CDR2 is YFSETQ. The CDR3 DNA reads as TGCGCCAGCAGCTTGGCCACACGGGCCTACGAGCAGTACTTC. The encoded protein is CASSLATRAYEQYF.

This rearrangement joins TRBV2 to TRBJ1-2; unclear D gene. Germline values: CDR1 SNHLY, CDR2 FYNNEI. V was shortened by 8 bases and J by 4 bases, with 14 bases between the two germline ends. The CDR3 totals 13 residues. CDR3 in amino acids: CASSADTSYGYTF. As DNA, the CDR3 is TGTGCCAGCTCGGCAGACACGAGCTATGGCTACACCTTC.

This clone has only a few counts. The genes are TRBV7-3 and TRBJ2-7; 9 nucleotides align to TRBD2. Germline V CDR1 and CDR2: SGHTA, FQGTGA. Trimming took 3 bases from V and 7 from J; bases not matched to a gene: 10. The length of the CDR3 is 15 residues. Here the CDR3 DNA reads TGTGCCAGCAGCTTCGGACTAGCGACATCAGCAGAGCAGTACTTC. Translating it yields CASSFGLATSAEQYF.

The chain combines TRBV6-1 with TRBJ1-5; D remains ambiguous. CDR1 is MNHNS and CDR2 is SASEGT in the germline V gene. Deletions cut 0 bases from V and 9 bases from J, with 12 bases between. There are 14 residues in the CDR3. The CDR3 here is CASSEAYRGRPQHF. The CDR3 region has the DNA TGTGCCAGCAGTGAAGCGTACCGCGGGCGGCCCCAGCATTTT.

In the case of this clone: This sample includes further DNA sequences coding for the same CDR3. The V gene is TRBV15, the J gene TRBJ1-2; 9 bases agree with TRBD1. Germline CDR1 is LNHNV and CDR2 is YYDKDF (reference sequence). The J segment lost 4 bases and the V segment lost 5 bases, leaving 2 bases of the junction unmatched. The length of the CDR3 is 13 residues. The CDR3 bases are TGTGCCACCAGCCTGGGACAGGGCTATGGCTACACCTTC. Translating it yields CATSLGQGYGYTF.

Notes on this clone: One end of the junction varies from germline; a read error may be responsible. This sample includes further DNA sequences coding for the same CDR3. The chain uses TRBV6-1 and TRBJ1-4, with D possibly matching TRBD1 (6 bases). This CDR3 is 13 amino acids long. The germline gives CDR1 MNHNS, CDR2 SASEGT. The CDR3 reads CASSAQGQEKLFF. The CDR3 bases are TGTGCCAGCAGTGCCCAGGGACAAGAAAAGCTGTTTTTT.

The chain combines TRBV5-4 with TRBJ1-1; TRBD1 matches at 9 bases. Germline values: CDR1 SGHNT, CDR2 YYREEE (reference sequence). The trim removed 5 bases at V and 3 bases at J, leaving 5 bases unmatched. The CDR3 is 14 residues long. The CDR3 spells CASSQDRGYTEAFF. The CDR3 nucleotides read TGTGCCAGCAGTCAAGACAGGGGGTACACTGAAGCTTTCTTT.

J is TRBJ2-7 and V is TRBV27; 9 nucleotides match TRBD1. The length of the CDR3 is 14 residues. With V trimmed by 4 bases and J by 6 bases, 7 bases remained unmatched. CDR1 MNHEY and CDR2 SMNVEV come from the germline V gene (reference sequence). The CDR3 DNA is TGTGCCAGCAGTTACCGGGACAGGGAGGGCGAGCAGTACTTC. Translated: CASSYRDREGEQYF.

V usage is TRBV4-2 and J usage is TRBJ1-6, with D uncertain. Trimming cost V 0 bases and J 11 bases, with 5 bases left between them. Germline V gives CDR1 LGHNA, CDR2 YNFKEQ. The CDR3 is 12 amino acids. The CDR3, as DNA: TGTGCCAGCAGCCAAGATACAGCACCCCTCCACTTT. Translation: CASSQDTAPLHF.

This clone turned up a few times. The chain is built from TRBV6-1 and TRBJ2-2; 9 nucleotides match TRBD1. The CDR3 extends over 17 amino acids. V shed 0 bases and J 1 base; nucleotides not matched to a gene: 3. CDR1 and CDR2 (germline): MNHNS, SASEGT. CDR3 sequence: CASSEAGQGLNTGELFF. In DNA form, the CDR3 reads TGTGCCAGCAGTGAAGCGGGACAGGGCTTGAACACCGGGGAGCTGTTTTTT.

The chain has TRBV5-1 and TRBJ1-6, with TRBD1 matching 9 bases. CDR3 size: 15 residues. The V gene end was trimmed by 4 bases and the J gene end by 7 bases; junction bases not matched to a gene: 6. Per germline, CDR1 SGHRS and CDR2 YFSETQ. CDR3 protein: CASSPRTGDNSPLHF. The CDR3 nucleotides read TGCGCCAGCAGCCCCAGGACAGGGGACAATTCACCCCTCCACTTT.

The chain is built from TRBV7-2 and TRBJ2-5, with D possibly being TRBD1 (7 bases). The CDR3 has 14 residues. V gave up 5 bases and J gave up 5 bases, with 15 bases separating them. Germline lookup yields CDR1 SGHTA and CDR2 FQGNSA. This CDR3 reads CASSRWTGGETQYF. The CDR3 bases are TGTGCCAGCAGCCGATGGACAGGAGGGGAGACCCAGTACTTC. The complete variable domain, with remaining parts taken from reference TRBV7-2 and TRBJ2-5, reads GAGVSQSPSNKVTEKGKDVELRCDPISGHTALYWYRQSLGQGLEFLIYFQGNSAPDKSGLPSDRFSAERTGGSVSTLTIQRTQQEDSAVYLCASSRWTGGETQYFGPGTRLLVL.